This TCR beta chain was identified during a study of cytomegalovirus exposure and HLA in healthy donors. Study-level points and caveats: Published work reported that the classifier diagnosed cytomegalovirus status with high specificity and sensitivity.

Germline lookup yields CDR1 KGHSH and CDR2 LQKENI. V was cut by 2 bases and J by 4 bases, with 6 bases left in between. The CDR3 extends over 13 amino acids. The PCR used 60 Vbeta and 13 Jbeta primers. Profiled with immunoSEQ multiplex PCR; TCRdb holds only in-frame clones, not every one. In the table there are roughly 110,000 clones, around four fifths of which are singletons. Concerning this clone itself: Its target is not known.

Sequenced material: PBMCs. The chain has TRBV18 and TRBJ1-3, with unresolved D. This sequence was found in a man aged 25 to 45 in good health and CMV-seronegative. As DNA, the CDR3 is TGTGCCAGCTCACCAAGCTCGGGAAACACCATATATTTT. Translation: CASSPSSGNTIYF.